A selection of T cell receptor beta chains follows, all from one sample in a study of blood T cell repertoires in COVID-19. Clones were sequenced by immunoSEQ multiplex PCR, and TCRdb holds only the in-frame ones, with some missing. Found here are 150,000 to 200,000 clones, around 90% of them singletons; the top ten hold approximately 3%. Sequencing input: peripheral blood. The source is a man in his 60s with acute or convalescent COVID-19. Each CDR3 is given with its conserved first and last residue. Each record gives: D gene, V gene, J gene, clone size, CDR3 DNA, CDR3 protein. A D gene is named only where the DNA matches it firmly. Where a row states a size, it is once, few, many or the class of an expanded clone; other rows omit it.

d_call: -
v_call: TRBV10-3
j_call: TRBJ1-1
clone_size: -
cdr3_nt: TGTGCCATCAAACGACAGTTTAGTACTGAAGCTTTCTTT
cdr3_aa: CAIKRQFSTEAFF

d_call: TRBD2
v_call: TRBV7-2
j_call: TRBJ2-2
clone_size: -
cdr3_nt: TGTGCCAGCAGCTTAGTTACTAGCGCCGGGGAGCTGTTTTTT
cdr3_aa: CASSLVTSAGELFF

d_call: -
v_call: TRBV5-1
j_call: TRBJ1-4
clone_size: -
cdr3_nt: TGCGCCAGCAGCTTGGACGTTAATGAGGCAGCGAAAAAACTGTTTTTT
cdr3_aa: CASSLDVNEAAKKLFF

d_call: -
v_call: TRBV24-1
j_call: TRBJ1-4
clone_size: few
cdr3_nt: TGTGCCACCAGTGATTTTGGGCCAGGGAAAAATGAAAAACTGTTTTTT
cdr3_aa: CATSDFGPGKNEKLFF

d_call: -
v_call: TRBV7-3
j_call: TRBJ1-3
clone_size: -
cdr3_nt: TGTGCCAGCAGCTTAACAGGGAGTGGTGACACCATATATTTT
cdr3_aa: CASSLTGSGDTIYF

d_call: -
v_call: TRBV18
j_call: TRBJ2-7
clone_size: once
cdr3_nt: TGTGCCAGCTCACCAAGTGGAGATGGTCACTACGAGCAGTACTTC
cdr3_aa: CASSPSGDGHYEQYF

d_call: -
v_call: TRBV5-1
j_call: TRBJ1-2
clone_size: -
cdr3_nt: TGCGCCAGCAGAGCAGGGTTAAAGGGGTTTGAAGGCTACACCTTC
cdr3_aa: CASRAGLKGFEGYTF

d_call: TRBD1
v_call: TRBV15
j_call: TRBJ1-2
clone_size: -
cdr3_nt: TGTGCCACCAGCGGGGGACAGATCTATGGCTACACCTTC
cdr3_aa: CATSGGQIYGYTF

d_call: TRBD2
v_call: TRBV4-3
j_call: TRBJ2-1
clone_size: -
cdr3_nt: TGCGCCAGCAGCCAAGACGGCGGGGGGGCCTTGAATGAGCAGTTCTTC
cdr3_aa: CASSQDGGGALNEQFF

d_call: -
v_call: TRBV19
j_call: TRBJ1-5
clone_size: -
cdr3_nt: TGTGCCAGTAGTATTCAATCGGGGGAGGGTCAGCCCCAGCATTTT
cdr3_aa: CASSIQSGEGQPQHF

d_call: -
v_call: TRBV6-5
j_call: TRBJ1-5
clone_size: -
cdr3_nt: TGTGCCAGCAGTTCAACGGGGCCCCAGCATTTT
cdr3_aa: CASSSTGPQHF

d_call: -
v_call: TRBV11-2
j_call: TRBJ2-7
clone_size: -
cdr3_nt: TGTGCCAGCAGCCCCAATTCGGGGGATCTACGCGAGCAGTACTTC
cdr3_aa: CASSPNSGDLREQYF

d_call: -
v_call: TRBV27
j_call: TRBJ1-6
clone_size: -
cdr3_nt: TGTGCCAGCAGTCCCAACAGGTTATACAATTCACCCCTCCACTTT
cdr3_aa: CASSPNRLYNSPLHF

d_call: TRBD2
v_call: TRBV11-2
j_call: TRBJ2-3
clone_size: once
cdr3_nt: TGTGCCAGCAGCTTGAGGGCTAGCGGGGTCACAGATACGCAGTATTTT
cdr3_aa: CASSLRASGVTDTQYF

d_call: TRBD1
v_call: TRBV7-9
j_call: TRBJ1-1
clone_size: -
cdr3_nt: TGTGCCAGCCTGGGACAGGGGAACACTGAAGCTTTCTTT
cdr3_aa: CASLGQGNTEAFF

d_call: -
v_call: TRBV11-2
j_call: TRBJ2-2
clone_size: -
cdr3_nt: TGTGCCAGCAGCTTACTGACTAGAACCGGGGAGCTGTTTTTT
cdr3_aa: CASSLLTRTGELFF

d_call: TRBD1
v_call: TRBV5-1
j_call: TRBJ2-2
clone_size: -
cdr3_nt: TGCGCCAGCAGCTTGGGACAGGGTCACACCGGGGAGCTGTTTTTT
cdr3_aa: CASSLGQGHTGELFF

d_call: -
v_call: TRBV12-3/TRBV12-4
j_call: TRBJ1-2
clone_size: -
cdr3_nt: TGTGCCAGCAGTCCTACAGGATACTATGGCTACACCTTC
cdr3_aa: CASSPTGYYGYTF

d_call: TRBD2
v_call: TRBV5-1
j_call: TRBJ2-3
clone_size: -
cdr3_nt: TGCGCCAGCAGCTGGGTCGAGTTTAGCGGGGACACAGATACGCAGTATTTT
cdr3_aa: CASSWVEFSGDTDTQYF

d_call: TRBD1
v_call: TRBV10-3
j_call: TRBJ1-6
clone_size: -
cdr3_nt: TGTGCCATCAGTCTTAATCCGGGACAGGGAGGCGCACCCCTCCACTTT
cdr3_aa: CAISLNPGQGGAPLHF

d_call: -
v_call: TRBV24-1
j_call: TRBJ1-4
clone_size: -
cdr3_nt: TGTGTCGACCCTGCTGGGGGGTACAAAAAACTGTTTTTT
cdr3_aa: CVDPAGGYKKLFF

d_call: -
v_call: TRBV18
j_call: TRBJ1-1
clone_size: -
cdr3_nt: TGTGCCAGCTCACCGGACTGGTTGAACACTGAAGCTTTCTTT
cdr3_aa: CASSPDWLNTEAFF

d_call: TRBD2
v_call: TRBV5-1
j_call: TRBJ2-1
clone_size: few
cdr3_nt: TGCGCCAGCAGCCTCCCCGGGACTAGAGCCTACAATGAGCAGTTCTTC
cdr3_aa: CASSLPGTRAYNEQFF

d_call: -
v_call: TRBV5-6
j_call: TRBJ1-4
clone_size: -
cdr3_nt: TGTGCCAGCAGCTCCCGGGCTCTAGGGGATGAAAAACTGTTTTTT
cdr3_aa: CASSSRALGDEKLFF

d_call: -
v_call: TRBV6-5
j_call: TRBJ1-4
clone_size: -
cdr3_nt: TGTGCCATAGCGGTAGGGGAAGGTGAAAAACTGTTTTTT
cdr3_aa: CAIAVGEGEKLFF

d_call: TRBD1
v_call: TRBV6-5
j_call: TRBJ1-2
clone_size: -
cdr3_nt: TGTGCCAGCAGTTCCCCGGCAGGGGGGCCCTATGGCTACACCTTC
cdr3_aa: CASSSPAGGPYGYTF

d_call: -
v_call: TRBV2
j_call: TRBJ2-2
clone_size: -
cdr3_nt: TGTGCCAGCTTGTGGGGGCTCACCGGGGAGCTGTTTTTT
cdr3_aa: CASLWGLTGELFF

d_call: TRBD1
v_call: TRBV19
j_call: TRBJ1-6
clone_size: -
cdr3_nt: TGTGCCAGTAGTATCCAGGGGGCACCCTATAATTCACCCCTCCACTTT
cdr3_aa: CASSIQGAPYNSPLHF

d_call: TRBD1
v_call: TRBV12-5
j_call: TRBJ2-7
clone_size: -
cdr3_nt: TGTGCTAGTGGTTTGGCACCGGGACAGGGGACCTACGAGCAGTACTTC
cdr3_aa: CASGLAPGQGTYEQYF

d_call: TRBD1
v_call: TRBV7-2
j_call: TRBJ1-2
clone_size: -
cdr3_nt: TGTGCCAGCAGCCCTGGGGGACAGGGCGATCACACCTTC
cdr3_aa: CASSPGGQGDHTF

d_call: -
v_call: TRBV6-1
j_call: TRBJ1-2
clone_size: -
cdr3_nt: TGTGCCAGCAGTGAAGGTGTGGGGAGCTATGGCTACACCTTC
cdr3_aa: CASSEGVGSYGYTF

d_call: -
v_call: TRBV5-1
j_call: TRBJ2-6
clone_size: -
cdr3_nt: TGCGCCAGCAGCTTGGGGGCCGCGGGGCCCGGGGCCAACGTCCTGACTTTC
cdr3_aa: CASSLGAAGPGANVLTF

d_call: TRBD1
v_call: TRBV10-3
j_call: TRBJ1-2
clone_size: -
cdr3_nt: TGTGCCATCAGCTCACAGGGGGTGAATGGCTACACCTTC
cdr3_aa: CAISSQGVNGYTF

d_call: -
v_call: TRBV7-8
j_call: TRBJ1-5
clone_size: -
cdr3_nt: TGTGCCAGCAGCTTAGGGGACGCGGGGCCGGGTCGCAATCAGCCCCAGCATTTT
cdr3_aa: CASSLGDAGPGRNQPQHF

d_call: -
v_call: TRBV2
j_call: TRBJ2-1
clone_size: -
cdr3_nt: TGTGCCAGCAGTGACCCCCCCGGGTTCGGGGATGAGCAGTTCTTC
cdr3_aa: CASSDPPGFGDEQFF

d_call: TRBD2
v_call: TRBV18
j_call: TRBJ2-3
clone_size: -
cdr3_nt: TGTGCCAGCTCTTTCACGAGCGGGGGGGGCAGCACAGATACGCAGTATTTT
cdr3_aa: CASSFTSGGGSTDTQYF

d_call: TRBD2
v_call: TRBV7-8
j_call: TRBJ2-2
clone_size: -
cdr3_nt: TGTGCCAGCAGCTTACCGGGACTAGCGGGGGGCGGGTACACCGGGGAGCTGTTTTTT
cdr3_aa: CASSLPGLAGGGYTGELFF